The rows below give T cell receptor beta chains drawn from one sample of a study of CD4 and CD8 cells across lung adenocarcinoma regions. Via MiXCR, TCRdb re-called the PCR reads, giving one row per CDR3 protein. The profile shows about 25,000 distinct CDR3 sequences, under 60% of them singletons. The sample consisted of CD8+ T cells from the center of a lung tumor. These receptors all stem from a male donor with lung adenocarcinoma. The CD4 and CD8 labels of this study may be unreliable. Each CDR3 is given with its conserved first and last residue. D genes are given only for firm matches. Some rows have no size entry. The others give once, few or many, or a class for an expanded clone.

D	J	V	size	CDR3	DNA
NA	TRBJ2-1	TRBV6-5	NA	CASSYSRHRAGSRDKQFF	TGTGCCAGCAGTTACTCGAGGCATCGGGCGGGCAGCCGGGATAAGCAGTTTTTC
TRBD2	TRBJ2-3	TRBV11-2	many	CASSLEGGRTPDTQYF	TGTGCCAGCAGCTTAGAAGGCGGGAGGACCCCAGATACGCAGTATTTT
NA	TRBJ1-2	TRBV11-2	many	CASSLVGGLSLNYGYTF	TGTGCCAGCAGCTTAGTAGGAGGCCTTTCCCTTAACTATGGCTACACCTTC
NA	TRBJ2-2	TRBV6-1	NA	CASSEGSGAGALSTEAQFF	TGTGCCAGCAGTGAAGGGTCTGGGGCAGGGGCCCTGAGCACCGAGGCGCAGTTTTTT
TRBD1	TRBJ2-3	TRBV7-2	NA	CASSSQTGGIDTQYF	TGTGCCAGCAGCTCCCAGACAGGGGGTATAGATACGCAGTATTTT
NA	TRBJ2-4	TRBV25-1	NA	CASTRGLGGKDTQYF	TGTGCCAGCACACGGGGGCTGGGGGGCAAAGACACTCAGTACTTC
NA	TRBJ1-6	TRBV6-1	many	CASSIRFTLHF	TGTGCCAGCAGCATACGTTTCACCCTCCACTTT
TRBD2	TRBJ2-5	TRBV10-2	many	CASSVSGGPREQYF	TGCGCCAGCAGTGTGTCGGGAGGGCCTAGAGAGCAGTACTTC
NA	TRBJ2-3	TRBV10-3	once	CAIHDWGTGTQYF	TGTGCCATCCATGATTGGGGCACCGGGACGCAGTATTTT
NA	TRBJ2-3	TRBV7-8	few	CASSFPPEDTQYF	TGTGCCAGCAGCTTCCCCCCCGAGGATACGCAGTATTTT
NA	TRBJ1-1	TRBV6-5	many	CASSYLQGNTEAFF	TGTGCCAGCAGTTACCTCCAGGGGAACACTGAAGCTTTCTTT
NA	TRBJ2-3	TRBV7-2	many	CASSLRRGTDTQYF	TGTGCCAGCAGTTTGCGCCGGGGCACAGATACGCAGTATTTT
NA	TRBJ2-1	TRBV10-2	medium-sized	CASRMAGFGGNEQFF	TGCGCCAGCAGAATGGCCGGTTTCGGGGGCAATGAGCAGTTCTTC
TRBD1	TRBJ1-3	TRBV6-1	NA	CASTMTGTGNTIYF	TGTGCCAGCACTATGACAGGGACTGGAAACACCATATATTTT
NA	TRBJ2-5	TRBV27	few	CASSLNGGLLQETQYF	TGTGCCAGCAGTTTAAACGGGGGCCTCCTCCAAGAGACCCAGTACTTC
NA	TRBJ2-3	TRBV6-5	many	CASSYGQGRTQYF	TGTGCCAGCAGTTACGGCCAGGGAAGGACGCAGTATTTT
TRBD2	TRBJ2-1	TRBV6-5	many	CASSYRRPGLAGESEQFF	TGTGCCAGCAGTTACCGCAGACCGGGACTAGCGGGAGAATCTGAGCAGTTCTTC
NA	TRBJ2-5	TRBV27	NA	CARGLDGCDQETQYF	TGTGCCAGGGGGCTTGACGGGTGTGACCAAGAGACCCAGTACTTC
NA	TRBJ2-2	TRBV25-1	NA	CASSAPGWNTGELFF	TGTGCCAGCAGTGCCCCGGGATGGAACACCGGGGAGCTGTTTTTT
TRBD1	TRBJ2-7	TRBV12-3/TRBV12-4	NA	CASSFGTGGSGEQYF	TGTGCCAGCAGTTTTGGGACAGGGGGCTCAGGCGAGCAGTACTTC
NA	TRBJ2-4	TRBV6-1	NA	CASSRWGRDQNTQYF	TGTGCCAGCAGCCGGTGGGGCCGTGATCAAAACACCCAGTACTTC
TRBD1	TRBJ2-5	TRBV6-1	NA	CASRGRGRRATETQYF	TGTGCCAGCAGGGGAAGGGGGCGCCGGGCCACAGAGACCCAGTACTTC
TRBD1	TRBJ2-7	TRBV27	NA	CASSPDPRTGNYEQYF	TGTGCCAGCAGTCCGGACCCCCGGACAGGGAACTACGAGCAGTACTTC
NA	TRBJ1-4	TRBV10-1	NA	CASSESKVGKLFF	TGCGCCAGCAGTGAGTCGAAGGTGGGGAAACTGTTTTTT
NA	TRBJ2-5	TRBV24-1	NA	CATSDGESWQYF	TGTGCCACCAGTGATGGGGAATCGTGGCAGTACTTC
NA	TRBJ2-5	TRBV11-2	NA	CASSLRVETQYF	TGTGCCAGCAGCTTGAGGGTCGAGACCCAGTACTTC
NA	TRBJ2-5	TRBV15	NA	CATSRGQNQETQYF	TGTGCCACCAGCAGAGGACAGAACCAAGAGACCCAGTACTTC
TRBD1	TRBJ1-5	TRBV10-1	many	CASSLGQGIQPQHF	TGCGCCAGCAGTTTGGGACAGGGGATTCAGCCCCAGCATTTT
TRBD2	TRBJ2-1	TRBV6-5	NA	CASSYRGVSTYNEQFF	TGTGCCAGCAGTTACCGGGGGGTCAGCACCTACAATGAGCAGTTCTTC
TRBD2	TRBJ2-2	TRBV4-1	NA	CASSQDPLTSGHTGELFF	TGCGCCAGCAGCCAAGACCCCCTGACTAGCGGGCATACCGGGGAGCTGTTTTTT
NA	TRBJ2-7	TRBV19	NA	CASSIFRGEQYF	TGTGCCAGTAGTATATTTCGTGGCGAGCAGTACTTC
NA	TRBJ2-1	TRBV6-1	many	CASSRERSYNEQFF	TGTGCCAGCAGTCGGGAGAGGTCCTACAATGAGCAGTTCTTC
NA	TRBJ2-5	TRBV6-5	NA	CASSYSRGPQETQYF	TGTGCCAGCAGTTACTCCCGGGGGCCCCAAGAGACCCAGTACTTC
TRBD2	TRBJ2-1	TRBV6-1	NA	CASIPGGGPISSYNEQFF	TGTGCCAGCATCCCTGGGGGGGGACCTATTAGCTCCTACAATGAGCAGTTCTTC
TRBD1	TRBJ2-5	TRBV25-1	few	CASRGTARIEQYF	TGTGCCAGCAGGGGGACAGCGAGAATTGAGCAGTACTTC
NA	TRBJ2-5	TRBV4-1	NA	CAGRQGGRDPDTQYF	TGCGCCGGGAGGCAAGGGGGCCGTGACCCAGATACCCAGTACTTC
NA	TRBJ2-5	TRBV28	NA	CASSLGVGRGRRDQKTQYF	TGTGCCAGCAGCCTCGGGGTGGGGCGTGGTCGCCGAGACCAAAAGACCCAGTACTTC
NA	TRBJ1-5	TRBV27	NA	CASSLIGKSNQPHHF	TGTGCCAGCAGTTTAATCGGCAAGTCAAATCAGCCCCACCACTTT
TRBD2	TRBJ2-1	TRBV6-4	many	CASSAAGAYNEQFF	TGTGCCAGCAGTGCAGCGGGAGCCTACAATGAGCAGTTCTTC
TRBD1	TRBJ1-1	TRBV10-2	many	CASRQGARDTEAFF	TGCGCCAGCCGACAGGGGGCCAGGGACACTGAAGCTTTCTTT
NA	TRBJ2-5	TRBV27	NA	CGGGRGGRDPETQYF	TGTGGCGGGGGACGCGGGGGCCGGGACCCAGAGACCCAGTACTTC